This T cell receptor beta chain was recovered during a study of response to subunit inactivated influenza vaccine. A single record per CDR3 protein comes from TCRdb applying MiXCR to the RT-PCR reads. The table records roughly 710,000 distinct CDR3 sequences, around 15% of them present only once. This clonotype was observed a handful of times. This specimen consisted of PBMCs from blood, obtained 14 days before vaccination. This receptor was obtained from a man in his fifties or sixties who received an inactivated influenza vaccine.

CDR3 in DNA: TGCGCCAGCAGCCAAGATCAGGGGGCAACTAATGAAAAACTGTTTTTT. It specifies CASSQDQGATNEKLFF. The chain joins TRBV4-1 to TRBJ1-4; 7 bases fit TRBD1. V gave up 0 bases and J gave up 0 bases; unmatched junction bases: 1. This CDR3 has 16 residues. In germline, CDR1 is MGHRA, CDR2 YSYEKL.